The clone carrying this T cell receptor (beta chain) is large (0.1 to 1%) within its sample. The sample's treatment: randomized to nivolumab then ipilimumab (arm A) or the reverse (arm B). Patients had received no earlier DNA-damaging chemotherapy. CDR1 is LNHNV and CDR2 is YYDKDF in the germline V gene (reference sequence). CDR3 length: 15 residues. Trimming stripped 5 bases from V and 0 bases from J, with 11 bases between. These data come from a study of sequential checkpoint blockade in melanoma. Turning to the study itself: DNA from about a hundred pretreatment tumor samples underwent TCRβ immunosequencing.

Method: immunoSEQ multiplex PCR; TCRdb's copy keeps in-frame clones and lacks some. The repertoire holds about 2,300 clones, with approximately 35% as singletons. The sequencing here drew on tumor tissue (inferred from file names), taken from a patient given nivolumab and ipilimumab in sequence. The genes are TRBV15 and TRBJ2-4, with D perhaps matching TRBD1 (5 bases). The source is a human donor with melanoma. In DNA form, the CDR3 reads TGTGCCACCAGCTTACGACAGACAGCCAAAAACATTCAGTACTTC. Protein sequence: CATSLRQTAKNIQYF.